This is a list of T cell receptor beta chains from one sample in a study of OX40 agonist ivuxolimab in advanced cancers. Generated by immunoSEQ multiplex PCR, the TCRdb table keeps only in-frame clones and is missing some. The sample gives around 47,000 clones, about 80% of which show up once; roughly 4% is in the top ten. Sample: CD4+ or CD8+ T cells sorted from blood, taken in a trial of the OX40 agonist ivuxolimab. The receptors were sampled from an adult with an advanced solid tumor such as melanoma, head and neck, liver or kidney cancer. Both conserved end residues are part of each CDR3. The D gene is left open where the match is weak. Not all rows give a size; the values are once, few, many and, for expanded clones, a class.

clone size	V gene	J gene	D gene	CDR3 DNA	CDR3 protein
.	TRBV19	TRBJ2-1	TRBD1	TGTGCCAGTACTCAACAGGGGAGTTCGGGTGAGCAGTTCTTC	CASTQQGSSGEQFF
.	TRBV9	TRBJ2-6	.	TGTGCCAGCAGCATACCCACTGGCGCGGTTGGGGCCAACGTCCTGACTTTC	CASSIPTGAVGANVLTF
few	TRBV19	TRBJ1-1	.	TGTGCCAGTGCAGGGTACACTGAAGCTTTCTTT	CASAGYTEAFF
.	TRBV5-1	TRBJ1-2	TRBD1	TGCGCCAGCAGCTTACAGGGGAACTATGGCTACACCTTC	CASSLQGNYGYTF
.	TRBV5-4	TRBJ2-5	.	TGTGCCAGCAGCTCCCTTGGGGAGACCCAGTACTTC	CASSSLGETQYF
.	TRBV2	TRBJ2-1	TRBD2	TGTGCCAGCGATCCGGGACTAGCGGGACTGAATGAGCAGTTCTTC	CASDPGLAGLNEQFF
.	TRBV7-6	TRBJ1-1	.	TGTGCCAGCAGCCTGGAACCCGGGCTCCAATGGACTGAAGCTTTCTTT	CASSLEPGLQWTEAFF
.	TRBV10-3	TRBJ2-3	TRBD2	TGTGCCATCAGTGAGTCGTTGGTAGCGGGAGTTAGCACAGATACGCAGTATTTT	CAISESLVAGVSTDTQYF
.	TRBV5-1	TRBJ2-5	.	TGCGCCAGCAGCTGGGCTGGGCATGACCCTGAGACCCAGTACTTC	CASSWAGHDPETQYF
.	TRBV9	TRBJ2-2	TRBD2	TGTGCCAGCAGGAATAGGGAGGGAGGCACCGGGGAGCTGTTTTTT	CASRNREGGTGELFF
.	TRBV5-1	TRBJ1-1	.	TGCGCCAGCAACGCGGGGGACCTCGGTGCTGAAGCTTTCTTT	CASNAGDLGAEAFF
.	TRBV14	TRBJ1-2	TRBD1	TGTGCCAGCAGCCGGACACAGGGGGCTAACTATGGCTACACCTTC	CASSRTQGANYGYTF
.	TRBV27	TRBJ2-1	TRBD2	TGTGCCAGCAGCCTAAAACCACTAGCGGGGGGTGGCAATGAGCAGTTCTTC	CASSLKPLAGGGNEQFF
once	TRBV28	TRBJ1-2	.	TGTGCCAGCACCCCCTCTCGGCCCTCCGGGAGGGATGGCTACACCTTC	CASTPSRPSGRDGYTF
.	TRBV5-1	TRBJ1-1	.	TGCGCCAGCAGCTTGGGTACGAACACTGAAGCTTTCTTT	CASSLGTNTEAFF
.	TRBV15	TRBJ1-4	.	TGTGCCACCAGCAGAGAACGGATTAATGAAAAACTGTTTTTT	CATSRERINEKLFF
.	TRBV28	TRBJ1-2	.	TGTGCCAGCAGTTTAGGGACACCTAACTATGGCTACACCTTC	CASSLGTPNYGYTF
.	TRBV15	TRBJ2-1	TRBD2	TGTGCCACCAGCAGATCGACTAGCGAAATCCATGAGCAGTTCTTC	CATSRSTSEIHEQFF
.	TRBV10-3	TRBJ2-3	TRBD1	TGTGCCATCAGTGAGTCGACTCCGGGACAGGGGCCCGATACGCAGTATTTT	CAISESTPGQGPDTQYF
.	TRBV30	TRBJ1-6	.	TGTGCCTGGGGGGGACGGGGTTTTAATTCACCCCTCCACTTT	CAWGGRGFNSPLHF